This entry concerns a single T cell receptor beta chain. The target antigen is unknown. These data belong to a study of Ad26.COV2.S vaccination and SARS-CoV-2 variants. Profiled with immunoSEQ multiplex PCR; TCRdb holds only in-frame clones, not every one. Here the sample spans hundreds of thousands of clones, 89% being singletons. Germline V gene sequence: CDR1 SNHLY, CDR2 FYNNEI. The V and J ends lost 3 bases and 3 bases respectively, with 14 bases between them. This CDR3 region has 15 residues. Stated treatment: 19 received Ad26.COV2.S at low or high dose, single or two shots; about 5 received placebo; per-sample allocation not given. Sampling happened 63 days after the first vaccine or placebo injection. General study findings and limits: Comparable non-spike TCR breadth was observed in vaccine and placebo recipients. While placebo recipients had lower spike-specific TCR breadth, vaccine recipients had more.

The V gene is TRBV2, the J gene TRBJ1-1, with D tentatively TRBD1 (6 bases). This sequence was found in a person aged 18-60 years who received the Ad26.COV2.S COVID-19 vaccine or a placebo. Source: peripheral blood, taken in a trial of Ad26.COV2.S vaccine versus placebo. The CDR3 reads CASSDFGQLDTEAFF. CDR3 bases: TGTGCCAGCAGTGATTTTGGACAGTTGGACACTGAAGCTTTCTTT.